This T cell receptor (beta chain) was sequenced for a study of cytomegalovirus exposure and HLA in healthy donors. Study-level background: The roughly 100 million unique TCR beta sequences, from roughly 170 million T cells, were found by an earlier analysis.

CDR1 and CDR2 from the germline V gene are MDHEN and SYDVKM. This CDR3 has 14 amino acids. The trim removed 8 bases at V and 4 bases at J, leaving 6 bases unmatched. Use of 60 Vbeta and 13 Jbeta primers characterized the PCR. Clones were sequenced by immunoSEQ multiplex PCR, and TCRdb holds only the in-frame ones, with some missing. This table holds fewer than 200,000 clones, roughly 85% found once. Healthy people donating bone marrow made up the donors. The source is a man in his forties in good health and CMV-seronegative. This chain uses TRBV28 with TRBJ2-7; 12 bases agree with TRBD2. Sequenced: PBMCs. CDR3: CASLGGTSGYEQYF. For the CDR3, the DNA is TGTGCCAGCCTAGGGGGGACTAGCGGGTACGAGCAGTACTTC.